The entry that follows covers one T cell receptor (beta chain) sequence. What it recognizes is unknown. CD4+ T cells were divided by sorting: CD25-high CD127-low Tregs, CD25-low CD127-high conventional cells. This CDR3 is built from 11 residues. CDR1 is WSHSY, CDR2 SAAADI, per germline. Trimming took off 4 bases at V and 3 bases at J, with 4 bases between the two ends. The data were obtained in a study of regulatory T cells. General study results and limits: In CD3G-deficient patients, conventional CD4+ T cells were enriched for hydrophobic CDR3 residues at positions 6 and 7.

Amplification used 52 TRBV primers and 13 TRBJ primers. Using immunoSEQ multiplex PCR, the repertoire was profiled, and TCRdb retains in-frame clones only, with some absent. This table holds tens of thousands of clones, more than 85% found once. This rearrangement joins TRBV10-2 to TRBJ2-7; D gene uncertain. The sequence was collected from a child aged 2 to 9 with CD3G deficiency. Material: conventional CD4+ T cells sorted from blood. CDR3 DNA: TGCGCCAGCAGTGGGGGCTACGAGCAGTACTTC. Translating it yields CASSGGYEQYF.